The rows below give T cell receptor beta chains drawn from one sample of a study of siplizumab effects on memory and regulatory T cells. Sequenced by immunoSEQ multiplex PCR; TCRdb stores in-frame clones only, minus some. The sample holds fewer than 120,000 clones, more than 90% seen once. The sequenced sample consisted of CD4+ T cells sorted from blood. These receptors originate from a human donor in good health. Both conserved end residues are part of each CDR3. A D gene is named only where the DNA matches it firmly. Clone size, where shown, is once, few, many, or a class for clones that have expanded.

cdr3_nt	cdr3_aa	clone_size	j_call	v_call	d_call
TGTGCCAGCAGTAAAGCGGGAGAGAGCTCCTACGAGCAGTACTTC	CASSKAGESSYEQYF	.	TRBJ2-7	TRBV6-6	TRBD2
TGTGCCAGCAGCTCTGGGGGAACTGGCTACACCTTC	CASSSGGTGYTF	few	TRBJ1-2	TRBV7-9	.
TGCGCCAGCAGCCCTGGACAGGGTAGGGCCGGGGAGCTGTTTTTT	CASSPGQGRAGELFF	.	TRBJ2-2	TRBV5-1	TRBD1
TGTGCCAGCAGCCCCCCCAGAATAGCGGGGGTTCGGGCTACGCAGTATTTT	CASSPPRIAGVRATQYF	.	TRBJ2-3	TRBV7-9	TRBD2
TGTGCCAGCTCTACTAGCGCGGGAGATACGCAGTATTTT	CASSTSAGDTQYF	.	TRBJ2-3	TRBV27	TRBD2
TGTGCCAGCTCCCCGGGGGGGGCCAAATATGGCTACACCTTC	CASSPGGAKYGYTF	.	TRBJ1-2	TRBV18	.
TGTGCCAGCAGTCGGGGGGATGACAACACCATATATTTT	CASSRGDDNTIYF	.	TRBJ1-3	TRBV6-5	.
TGTGCCAGCAGCGTAGTGGCCAAGAACACTGAAGCTTTCTTT	CASSVVAKNTEAFF	.	TRBJ1-1	TRBV9	.
TGTGCCAGCAGCTCCCGAGGGGACACAGATACGCAGTATTTT	CASSSRGDTDTQYF	.	TRBJ2-3	TRBV7-2	.
TGTGCCAGCAGCCAAGGAAGAGTGCTAGCGGAAGAAGAGACCCAGTACTTC	CASSQGRVLAEEETQYF	once	TRBJ2-5	TRBV5-8	TRBD2
TGTGCCAGCAGTTCCGGACAGGGGGACTACGAGCAGTACTTC	CASSSGQGDYEQYF	.	TRBJ2-7	TRBV28	TRBD1
TGTGCCATCAGACCGGGACAGGGATACAATGAGCAGTTCTTC	CAIRPGQGYNEQFF	.	TRBJ2-1	TRBV10-3	TRBD1
TGTGCCAGCAGCAGGGGCACCAGGGATACGCAGTATTTT	CASSRGTRDTQYF	.	TRBJ2-3	TRBV9	.
TGTGCCAGCAGCTTGGTTCCGCAAGAGACCCAGTACTTC	CASSLVPQETQYF	.	TRBJ2-5	TRBV13	.
TGCGCCAGCAGCTTGGCCCCTTCGCGGGGGATCTACGAGCAGTACTTC	CASSLAPSRGIYEQYF	once	TRBJ2-7	TRBV5-1	TRBD2
TGTGCCAGCAGCTTATCGTCCGGGACGAACACTGAAGCTTTCTTT	CASSLSSGTNTEAFF	once	TRBJ1-1	TRBV11-2	.
TGTGCCAGCAGCTTAGTCGGCGCCAATCAGCCCCAGCATTTT	CASSLVGANQPQHF	.	TRBJ1-5	TRBV11-2	.
TGTGCCAGCAGGGAGGACTACAGGGGCGGGGAGACCCAGTACTTC	CASREDYRGGETQYF	.	TRBJ2-5	TRBV2	.
TGTGCCAGCAGTCCCCAACGTTACCGGGACAGATCGAGTCAGCCCCAGCATTTT	CASSPQRYRDRSSQPQHF	.	TRBJ1-5	TRBV28	TRBD1
TGTGCCAGTAGTATTCCCGACCCGGGACAGGGAGGCTACGAGCAGTACTTC	CASSIPDPGQGGYEQYF	once	TRBJ2-7	TRBV19	TRBD1
TGTGCCAGCAGCGTAGGGTCTACGGGCATTGTCAATGAAAAACTGTTTTTT	CASSVGSTGIVNEKLFF	.	TRBJ1-4	TRBV9	.
TGTGCCAGCATTCGGGCAGGCACGGAAAAACTGTTTTTT	CASIRAGTEKLFF	.	TRBJ1-4	TRBV7-9	.
TGTGCCAGCAGCACTAGCGGGATCAGTGAGCAGTTCTTC	CASSTSGISEQFF	.	TRBJ2-1	TRBV6-6	TRBD2
TGTGCCAGCAGCTTGTTTGGGAAGCCCTACGAGCAGTACTTC	CASSLFGKPYEQYF	.	TRBJ2-7	TRBV5-6	.
TGTGCCAGCAGTGCCCGGCTAGGGGACCTCAACACCGGGGAGCTGTTTTTT	CASSARLGDLNTGELFF	.	TRBJ2-2	TRBV25-1	.
TGTGCCATCAGTGAGCCGGGACTAGCGGAAGACAATGAGCAGTTCTTC	CAISEPGLAEDNEQFF	.	TRBJ2-1	TRBV10-3	TRBD2
TGCGCCAGCAGCGTCGCGTTTCTGGACGAGCAGTACTTC	CASSVAFLDEQYF	.	TRBJ2-7	TRBV5-1	.
TGTGCCAGCAGTGACACAGGGCGCGGCTACACCTTC	CASSDTGRGYTF	.	TRBJ1-2	TRBV6-6	.
TGCAGTGCTAAAGGACTAGCGGGCCGGTTCTTC	CSAKGLAGRFF	.	TRBJ2-1	TRBV20-1	TRBD2
TGTGCCAGCTCGTCGGACAGGGAAGAGACCCAGTACTTC	CASSSDREETQYF	.	TRBJ2-5	TRBV18	TRBD1
TGTGCCAGCATCCCCTCAGGAGACAGAAAAGAGACCCAGTACTTC	CASIPSGDRKETQYF	.	TRBJ2-5	TRBV11-1	.
TGTGCCATCAGTGAGGGACCGTTAAACTATGGCTACACCTTC	CAISEGPLNYGYTF	.	TRBJ1-2	TRBV10-3	.
TGTGCCAGCAGTGCCCGGGGTGGGAAGGGGGAGACCCAGTACTTC	CASSARGGKGETQYF	.	TRBJ2-5	TRBV6-6	.
TGTGCCAGTAGTAATTTTCCGGGGAACTATGGCTACACCTTC	CASSNFPGNYGYTF	.	TRBJ1-2	TRBV19	.
TGCGCCAGCAGCACCAGGGATCTCTACGAGCAGTACTTC	CASSTRDLYEQYF	.	TRBJ2-7	TRBV5-1	.
TGTGCCAGCAGTGTACACAGGGGGTCCTACGAGCAGTACTTC	CASSVHRGSYEQYF	.	TRBJ2-7	TRBV6-5	TRBD1
TGTGCCAGCTCTCCAACTCTATTGGGTTACAATGAGCAGTTCTTC	CASSPTLLGYNEQFF	.	TRBJ2-1	TRBV18	.
TGTGCCACCTCCTGGGGACGGGGGAACACTGAAGCTTTCTTT	CATSWGRGNTEAFF	.	TRBJ1-1	TRBV7-6	.
TGCGCCAGCAGCCCCAGCCTTTCCAATTCACCCCTCCACTTT	CASSPSLSNSPLHF	.	TRBJ1-6	TRBV5-1	.
TGTGCCAGCAGCTTGGGCCTCTCGTTTAATGAAAAACTGTTTTTT	CASSLGLSFNEKLFF	.	TRBJ1-4	TRBV5-4	.
TGTGCCAGCAGCACCTGGACTAGCGGGAGGGCCCCCTCCTACAATGAGCAGTTCTTC	CASSTWTSGRAPSYNEQFF	.	TRBJ2-1	TRBV7-2	TRBD2